These 27 T cell receptor beta chains were sequenced from one sample in a study of T-cell reconstitution after alpha-beta-depleted transplantation in children. Preparation of the TCRbeta library involved a method that used unique molecular identifiers. TCRdb passed the PCR reads through MiXCR, listing each CDR3 protein once. Of approximately 340,000 distinct CDR3 sequences listed, under 13% were seen once; the top ten hold 2% to 3%. Sequencing used PBMCs from the stem cell graft donor, obtained from the stem cell graft. The receptors were gathered from a human donor who donated a stem cell graft to a child with acute lymphoblastic leukemia.

The gene calls are TRBV7-9 and TRBJ2-7; 12 nucleotides agree with TRBD1. Germline values: CDR1 SEHNR, CDR2 FQNEAQ (reference sequence). V lost 5 bases to trimming and J lost 2 bases; unmatched junction nucleotides: 10. The CDR3 has 17 amino acids. CDR3 sequence: CASSPTPGQGATYEQYF. The CDR3 DNA reads as TGTGCCAGCAGCCCCACCCCGGGACAGGGGGCCACCTACGAGCAGTACTTC.

The rearrangement uses TRBV7-2 and TRBJ2-7, with 10 bases identical to TRBD2. Trimming at V came to 0 bases and at J to 0 bases, leaving 8 bases not matched to a gene. This CDR3 has 18 residues. The germline gives CDR1 SGHTA, CDR2 FQGNSA. The CDR3 DNA reads as TGTGCCAGCAGCTTAGCGCCTAGCGGGGGACCTTACTCCTACGAGCAGTACTTC. This encodes CASSLAPSGGPYSYEQYF. Combining the CDR3 with reference TRBV7-2 and TRBJ2-7 gives the whole variable domain GAGVSQSPSNKVTEKGKDVELRCDPISGHTALYWYRQSLGQGLEFLIYFQGNSAPDKSGLPSDRFSAERTGGSVSTLTIQRTQQEDSAVYLCASSLAPSGGPYSYEQYFGPGTRLTVT.

This clonotype was seen at least ten times. The V and J genes are TRBV6-2 or TRBV6-3 and TRBJ2-3, with a tentative D call TRBD2 (6 bases). Germline CDR1 reads MNHEY; CDR2 reads SVGEGT. The CDR3 totals 14 residues. V lost 5 bases to trimming and J lost 0 bases, with 9 bases between them. The chain's CDR3 is CASSRAGSTDTQYF. The CDR3 bases are TGTGCCAGCAGTCGGGCGGGAAGCACAGATACGCAGTATTTT.

In this sample, this clonotype turned up a few times. This chain connects TRBV18 to TRBJ2-7; D not certain. CDR3 size: 14 residues. The V end was cut by 2 bases, the J end by 0 bases, with 8 bases between. Germline CDR1 is KGHSH and CDR2 is LQKENI. Here the CDR3 reads CASSPAQSSYEQYF. The CDR3 region has the DNA TGTGCCAGCTCACCAGCCCAGAGCTCCTACGAGCAGTACTTC.

There are a few counts of this clonotype. The CDR3: CASSPLQLAGASNEQFF. The CDR3 nucleotides read TGTGCCAGCAGCCCCCTCCAGCTAGCGGGAGCTAGCAATGAGCAGTTCTTC. The chain recombines TRBV7-2 with TRBJ2-1; 10 bases line up with TRBD2. The CDR3 is 17 amino acids. Trimming took 5 bases from V and 6 from J; bases not matched to a gene: 13. The germline V gene has CDR1 SGHTA and CDR2 FQGNSA. Filled out from reference TRBV7-2 and TRBJ2-1, the complete variable domain reads GAGVSQSPSNKVTEKGKDVELRCDPISGHTALYWYRQSLGQGLEFLIYFQGNSAPDKSGLPSDRFSAERTGGSVSTLTIQRTQQEDSAVYLCASSPLQLAGASNEQFFGPGTRLTVL.

This clonotype was counted a few times. V usage is TRBV7-9 and J usage is TRBJ2-1, with 9 bases that match TRBD1. The CDR3 has 15 residues. The germline gives CDR1 SEHNR, CDR2 FQNEAQ (reference sequence). Trimming at V came to 5 bases and at J to 5 bases, leaving 7 bases not matched to a gene. CDR3 in DNA: TGTGCCAGCAGCAAGGGACAGGGACATGACAATGAGCAGTTCTTC. Its translation: CASSKGQGHDNEQFF.

This clonotype was seen many times. The V gene is TRBV7-2, the J gene TRBJ2-1; D ambiguous. The CDR3 runs to 12 residues. Germline assignment: CDR1 SGHTA and CDR2 FQGNSA. V was shortened by 1 base and J by 7 bases, with 5 bases between the two germline ends. The CDR3 DNA reads as TGTGCCAGCAGCTTAGTCAGGAATGAGCAGTTCTTC. This sequence encodes CASSLVRNEQFF.

The chain uses TRBV28 and TRBJ2-1; 9 bases fit TRBD2. V shed 3 bases and J 3 bases; nucleotides not matched to a gene: 6. The CDR3 spans 16 residues. From germline, CDR1 is MDHEN and CDR2 SYDVKM. The CDR3 nucleotides are TGTGCCAGCAGTTTGGCGGCGGGAGGGAACTACAATGAGCAGTTCTTC. This codes for CASSLAAGGNYNEQFF.

This clonotype was detected many times. The chain combines TRBV6-5 with TRBJ2-2; D gene unclear. Trimming pared 6 bases from V and 7 bases from J, leaving 12 bases between. This CDR3 comprises 13 residues. CDR1 is MNHEY and CDR2 is SVGAGI in the germline V gene. This chain's CDR3 is CASRRRRIGELFF. CDR3 coding DNA: TGTGCCAGCAGGAGGAGAAGGATCGGGGAGCTGTTTTTT.

This clonotype was recorded many times. Here the CDR3 reads CASSLVSGPSSPLHF. In nucleotides, the CDR3 is TGTGCCAGCAGCTTAGTGTCCGGACCGAGTTCACCCCTCCACTTT. The rearrangement joins TRBV11-2 to TRBJ1-6; no reliable D call. The V and J ends lost 1 base and 9 bases respectively, with 13 bases between them. This CDR3 is 15 amino acids long. Germline assignment: CDR1 SGHAT and CDR2 FQNNGV.

The chain links TRBV6-5 to TRBJ1-5, with 8 bases fitting TRBD1. Germline loops: CDR1 MNHEY, CDR2 SVGAGI. The CDR3 contains 16 residues. J gave up 1 base and V 5 bases, and 7 bases lay outside the gene matches. The CDR3 DNA sequence: TGTGCCAGCAGTCCTCAAGACAGGGGAAGCAATCAGCCCCAGCATTTT. Translated, it gives CASSPQDRGSNQPQHF.

This clonotype was counted at least ten times. J is TRBJ1-5 and V is TRBV20-1, with TRBD1 identical over 7 bases. With V trimmed by 6 bases and J by 3 bases, 11 bases remained unmatched. The CDR3 totals 15 residues. Germline V gene data show CDR1 as DFQATT and CDR2 as SNEGSKA (reference sequence). CDR3 coding DNA: TGCAGTGCACGTCTATCGGGACAGCACAATCAGCCCCAGCATTTT. This encodes CSARLSGQHNQPQHF.

This clonotype has more than one count but fewer than ten. A much bigger clone sits one base away, suggesting this may be a read error. The chain combines TRBV12-3 or TRBV12-4 with TRBJ2-5; TRBD1 matches at 8 bases. The V segment lost 3 bases and the J segment 4 bases; nucleotides outside the gene matches: 1. The CDR3 runs to 13 residues. The CDR3 nucleotides read TGTGCCAGCAGTTTTGACAGGGGAGAGACCCAGTACTTC. Amino acid sequence: CASSFDRGETQYF.

This clonotype was detected many times. The V call is TRBV5-6, the J call TRBJ2-7; either TRBD1 or TRBD2 may supply D (5 bases each). The CDR3 has 14 amino acids. V was trimmed by 4 bases and J by 4 bases, leaving 15 bases between them. Per the germline V gene, CDR1 is SGHDT and CDR2 is YYEEEE. The CDR3 region is CASSPGQRRYEQYF. The CDR3 DNA reads TGTGCCAGCAGCCCGGGGCAGCGGCGGTACGAGCAGTACTTC.

The genes are TRBV12-3 or TRBV12-4 and TRBJ2-1, with 9 bases fitting TRBD2. The CDR3 length is 17 residues. J gave up 7 bases and V 3 bases, and 13 bases lay outside the gene matches. The CDR3 DNA reads TGTGCCAGCAGTTTCCTAGGGCGGGAGGGATTTGGAAATGAGCAGTTCTTC. As protein: CASSFLGREGFGNEQFF.

This clonotype was found a few times. This chain connects TRBV7-6 to TRBJ2-7, with 14 positions matching TRBD2. Losses at the gene ends were 6 bases for V and 4 bases for J; bases not matched to a gene: 17. The CDR3 runs 19 residues. CDR1 and CDR2 (germline): SGHVS, FNYEAQ. The CDR3 region is CASSSPPHGTSGSMYEQYF. The DNA for the CDR3 is TGTGCCAGCAGTTCCCCCCCCCACGGGACTAGCGGGAGTATGTACGAGCAGTACTTC.

This clonotype was seen more than once but under ten times. V gene TRBV9 combines with J gene TRBJ2-5; tentative D call: TRBD2 (5 bases). Trimming pared 0 bases from V and 5 bases from J, leaving 14 bases between. The CDR3 totals 15 residues. The germline V gene has CDR1 SGDLS and CDR2 YYNGEE. The CDR3 DNA sequence: TGTGCCAGCAGCGTAGGGGAGTGGCCCCGGGAGACCCAGTACTTC. This codes for CASSVGEWPRETQYF.

In this sample, this clonotype turned up many times. The chain has TRBV4-3 and TRBJ2-3; D is undetermined. V dropped 1 base and J dropped 5 bases, with 13 bases sitting between them. This CDR3 region has 15 residues. Per germline, CDR1 LGHNA and CDR2 YSLEER. The CDR3 DNA reads as TGCGCCAGCAGCCAAGTAAGGGCCCCAGGAGATACGCAGTATTTT. This encodes CASSQVRAPGDTQYF.

In its sample, this clonotype was seen a few times. The chain couples TRBV7-9 to TRBJ2-3; D unclear. V dropped 4 bases and J dropped 2 bases, with 16 bases sitting between them. The CDR3 runs 16 residues. Per the germline V gene, CDR1 is SEHNR and CDR2 is FQNEAQ (reference sequence). CDR3 amino acids: CASSSHTSPTTDTQYF. The CDR3 nucleotides are TGTGCCAGCAGCTCCCACACTTCTCCCACCACAGATACGCAGTATTTT.

There are many counts of this clonotype. The J gene is TRBJ1-6, the V gene TRBV6-5; D perhaps matches TRBD1 (6 bases). The germline V and J ends were trimmed by 8 bases and 7 bases, with 18 bases remaining between them. The CDR3 sequence is 15 residues long. CDR1 is MNHEY, CDR2 SVGAGI, per germline. The CDR3: CASALGTPGNSPLHF. In DNA form, the CDR3 reads TGTGCCAGCGCCCTCGGGACACCGGGGAATTCACCCCTCCACTTT.

This clonotype appeared many times. V is TRBV6-4 and J is TRBJ2-1; no definite D call. V was clipped by 3 bases and J by 0 bases, with 6 bases between them. This CDR3 has 14 amino acids. Germline CDR1 and CDR2: MRHNA and SNTAGT. The CDR3 DNA reads as TGTGCCAGCAGTGATGAAAGCTCCTACAATGAGCAGTTCTTC. Encoded protein: CASSDESSYNEQFF.

There are many counts of this clonotype. The genes are TRBV4-1 and TRBJ2-7, with D uncertain. The CDR3 sequence is 12 residues long. CDR1 is MGHRA, CDR2 YSYEKL, per germline. The V and J ends lost 0 bases and 2 bases respectively, with 2 bases between them. CDR3 region: CASSQDPYEQYF. Here the CDR3 DNA reads TGCGCCAGCAGCCAAGATCCCTACGAGCAGTACTTC.

The rearrangement links TRBV7-3 to TRBJ2-3; perhaps TRBD1 as D (5 bases). Trimming took off 3 bases at V and 3 bases at J, with 7 bases between the two ends. The CDR3 covers 13 residues. Germline V lookup: CDR1 SGHTA, CDR2 FQGTGA. CDR3 in amino acids: CASSFQGTDTQYF. The CDR3 nucleotides are TGTGCCAGCAGCTTCCAGGGAACAGATACGCAGTATTTT.

This clonotype was seen a few times. The CDR3 spells CASSFSFAEETQYF. The CDR3 DNA reads TGTGCCAGCAGTTTTTCTTTTGCGGAAGAGACCCAGTACTTC. The V gene is TRBV28, the J gene TRBJ2-5; D is ambiguous. The length of the CDR3 is 14 residues. Per the germline V gene, CDR1 is MDHEN and CDR2 is SYDVKM. Deletions cut 3 bases from V and 3 bases from J, with 11 bases between.

For the CDR3, the DNA is TGCAGTGCTTTCACCATCCTTACAGGGGACTACACAGATACGCAGTATTTT. The encoded protein is CSAFTILTGDYTDTQYF. The V gene is TRBV20-1, the J gene TRBJ2-3, with D perhaps being TRBD1 or TRBD2 (7 bases each). CDR3 length: 17 amino acids. Germline V gene lookup returns CDR1 DFQATT and CDR2 SNEGSKA (reference sequence). V was clipped by 5 bases and J by 2 bases, with 23 bases between them.

This clonotype was counted a few times. The genes are TRBV12-3 or TRBV12-4 and TRBJ1-1; possibly TRBD1 for D (6 bases). Deletions cut 3 bases from V and 1 base from J, with 12 bases between. The CDR3 covers 15 residues. The CDR3 spells CASSFGGTKNTEAFF. Here the CDR3 DNA reads TGTGCCAGCAGTTTCGGGGGCACCAAGAACACTGAAGCTTTCTTT.

In this sample, this clonotype turned up a few times. The V call is TRBV7-9, the J call TRBJ1-2; D call uncertain. V lost 1 base, J lost 6 bases, and 12 bases lay in between. Germline V gene sequence: CDR1 SEHNR, CDR2 FQNEAQ (reference sequence). This CDR3 is built from 14 residues. The CDR3 sequence: CASSLVVPSHGYTF. The CDR3 bases are TGTGCCAGCAGCTTAGTTGTACCGTCGCATGGCTACACCTTC. Together with reference TRBV7-9 and TRBJ1-2, the CDR3 gives the full variable domain: DTGVSQNPRHKITKRGQNVTFRCDPISEHNRLYWYRQTLGQGPEFLTYFQNEAQLEKSRLLSDRFSAERPKGSFSTLEIQRTEQGDSAMYLCASSLVVPSHGYTFGSGTRLTVV.